A single sample gave rise to the 9 T cell receptor beta chains below, sequenced in a study of response to subunit inactivated influenza vaccine. TCRdb reprocessed the RT-PCR reads with MiXCR, giving one entry per CDR3 protein. This table holds about 700,000 distinct CDR3 sequences, roughly 13% found once. The source material was PBMCs from blood, sampled roughly 2 weeks before vaccination. These receptors all stem from a man in his fifties who received an inactivated influenza vaccine.

The chain links TRBV5-6 to TRBJ2-5, with D possibly matching TRBD2 (5 bases). The V end was cut by 0 bases, the J end by 4 bases, with 13 bases between. The CDR3 length is 15 residues. Germline-derived CDR1 and CDR2 are SGHDT and YYEEEE. The CDR3 coding sequence is TGTGCCAGCAGCTTGGGGACTTCCACCTCAGAGACCCAGTACTTC. Protein product: CASSLGTSTSETQYF.

This clonotype occurred a few times. This chain joins TRBV29-1 and TRBJ2-6; unclear D gene. V was pared by 4 bases and J by 0 bases, with 4 bases between. Per germline, CDR1 SQVTM and CDR2 ANQGSEA. This CDR3 has 13 residues. The CDR3 is CSVADSGANVLTF. For the CDR3, the DNA is TGCAGCGTTGCCGACTCTGGGGCCAACGTCCTGACTTTC.

The V gene is TRBV6-6, the J gene TRBJ2-5; 9 bases are shared with TRBD1. The CDR3 is 12 residues long. V shed 6 bases and J 9 bases; nucleotides not matched to a gene: 5. Looked up from germline, CDR1 is MNHNY and CDR2 is SVGAGI (reference sequence). This chain's CDR3 is CASRRQGESQYF. The CDR3 bases are TGTGCCAGCAGGAGACAGGGGGAGTCCCAGTACTTC.

This clonotype was picked up a small number of times. The chain employs TRBV4-1 and TRBJ2-1, with D unclear. The CDR3 spans 15 residues. Germline loops: CDR1 MGHRA, CDR2 YSYEKL. Trimming took off 0 bases at V and 9 bases at J, with 15 bases between the two ends. The CDR3 protein is CASSQETRRSAEQFF. The CDR3 DNA reads as TGCGCCAGCAGCCAAGAAACCCGACGTAGTGCTGAGCAGTTCTTC.

This clonotype was seen more than once but under ten times. This chain connects TRBV5-1 to TRBJ2-1; tentatively, D is TRBD1 (6 bases). The CDR3 consists of 13 residues. Germline loops: CDR1 SGHRS, CDR2 YFSETQ. V shed 4 bases and J shed 10 bases, with 15 bases lying between them. This CDR3 is CASSANDQGEQFF. The CDR3 nucleotides read TGCGCCAGCAGCGCGAACGATCAGGGGGAGCAGTTCTTC.

A few counts support this clonotype. The genes are TRBV6-1 and TRBJ2-7; TRBD1 matches 7 bases. The trim removed 6 bases at V and 3 bases at J, leaving 17 bases unmatched. Per germline, CDR1 MNHNS and CDR2 SASEGT. The CDR3 totals 17 residues. CDR3 sequence: CASSPTGQAPFDYEQYF. Written as DNA, the CDR3 is TGTGCCAGCAGCCCCACAGGACAGGCGCCATTTGACTACGAGCAGTACTTC.

The V gene is TRBV9, the J gene TRBJ2-2; 9 bases are shared with TRBD2. The CDR3 has 16 residues. From germline, CDR1 is SGDLS and CDR2 YYNGEE. Trimming took 0 bases from V and 4 from J; bases not matched to a gene: 4. The CDR3 loop reads CASSVDSGRITGELFF. The CDR3 nucleotides read TGTGCCAGCAGCGTAGACAGCGGGAGGATCACCGGGGAGCTGTTTTTT.

The chain has TRBV11-2 and TRBJ2-1; 15 bases match TRBD2. Trimming cost V 5 bases and J 7 bases; bases outside gene matches: 12. The germline V gene has CDR1 SGHAT and CDR2 FQNNGV. The CDR3 loop spans 18 amino acids. CDR3 DNA sequence: TGTGCCAGCAGCGCCTCCGGGACTAGCGGGGGGCGTCTAAATGAGCAGTTCTTC. It is translated as CASSASGTSGGRLNEQFF. Full variable domain (missing parts from reference TRBV11-2 and TRBJ2-1): EAGVAQSPRYKIIEKRQSVAFWCNPISGHATLYWYQQILGQGPKLLIQFQNNGVVDDSQLPKDRFSAERLKGVDSTLKIQPAKLEDSAVYLCASSASGTSGGRLNEQFFGPGTRLTVL.

The table lists this clonotype with many counts. The genes are TRBV12-3 or TRBV12-4 and TRBJ2-7; TRBD1 matches 7 bases. The ends lost 4 bases at V and 5 bases at J; junction bases unmatched: 5. This CDR3 comprises 13 residues. CDR3 sequence (DNA): TGTGCCAGCAGTTGGACAGGCGGGCACGAGCAGTACTTC. Protein sequence: CASSWTGGHEQYF.